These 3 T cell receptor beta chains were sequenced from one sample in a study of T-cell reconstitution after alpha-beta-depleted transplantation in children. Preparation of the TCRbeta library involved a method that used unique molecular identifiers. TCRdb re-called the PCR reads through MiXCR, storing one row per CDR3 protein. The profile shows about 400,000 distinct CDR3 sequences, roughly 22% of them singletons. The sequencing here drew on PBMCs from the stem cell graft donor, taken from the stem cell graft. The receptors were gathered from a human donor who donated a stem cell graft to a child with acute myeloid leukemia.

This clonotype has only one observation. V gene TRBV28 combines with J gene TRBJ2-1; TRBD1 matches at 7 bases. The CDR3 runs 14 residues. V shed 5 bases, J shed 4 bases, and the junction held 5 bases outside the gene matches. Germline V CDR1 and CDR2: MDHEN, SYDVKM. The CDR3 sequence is CASSLTGRYNEQFF. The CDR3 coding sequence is TGTGCCAGCAGTCTGACAGGGCGTTACAATGAGCAGTTCTTC.

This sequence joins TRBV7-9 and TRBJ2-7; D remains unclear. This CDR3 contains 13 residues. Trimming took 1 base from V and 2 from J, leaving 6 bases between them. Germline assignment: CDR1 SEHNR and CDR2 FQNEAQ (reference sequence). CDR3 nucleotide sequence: TGTGCCAGCAGCTTAGTTCGTCCCTACGAGCAGTACTTC. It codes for CASSLVRPYEQYF.

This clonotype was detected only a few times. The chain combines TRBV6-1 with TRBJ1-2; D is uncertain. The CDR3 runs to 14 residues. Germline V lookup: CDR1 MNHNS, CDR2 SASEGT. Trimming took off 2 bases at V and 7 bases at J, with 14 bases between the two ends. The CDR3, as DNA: TGTGCCAGCAGTGAACACGTCTTGAGTGGTGGCTACACCTTC. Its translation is CASSEHVLSGGYTF.